These 7 T cell receptor beta chains share one sample of origin, sequenced in a study of chemoradiotherapy in HPV16-positive cancers. Using immunoSEQ multiplex PCR, the repertoire was profiled, and TCRdb retains in-frame clones only, with some absent. Of 9,500 to 15,000 clones in the sample, over 75% were seen once. Sequenced here: blood, sampled from a patient who underwent chemoradiotherapy. The receptors were gathered from a human donor with HPV-associated anogenital cancer.

V gene TRBV27 combines with J gene TRBJ2-1; weak D call: TRBD1 (6 bases). The CDR3 extends over 13 amino acids. Germline loops: CDR1 MNHEY, CDR2 SMNVEV (reference sequence). Trimming cost V 5 bases and J 7 bases, with 12 bases left between them. The CDR3 DNA is TGTGCCAGCAGTCACCTAGGGGGAAATGAGCAGTTCTTC. Its protein is CASSHLGGNEQFF.

The sample holds one count of this clone. The rearrangement joins TRBV13 to TRBJ2-7; D might be TRBD1 (5 bases). V gave up 2 bases and J gave up 3 bases, with 11 bases separating them. Germline V gives CDR1 PRHDT, CDR2 FYEKMQ (reference sequence). The CDR3 covers 14 residues. CDR3 nucleotide sequence: TGTGCCAGCAGCTTACGTCAGGGTGGCTACGAGCAGTACTTC. It codes for CASSLRQGGYEQYF.

The chain recombines TRBV5-1 with TRBJ1-2; TRBD1 matches at 7 bases. The CDR3 has 19 residues. Looked up from germline, CDR1 is SGHRS and CDR2 is YFSETQ. The trim removed 1 base at V and 0 bases at J, leaving 15 bases unmatched. CDR3 region: CASSLRTGTATRTNYGYTF. The CDR3 DNA follows: TGCGCCAGCAGCTTGCGAACCGGGACAGCAACAAGAACTAACTATGGCTACACCTTC.

The chain uses TRBV7-8 and TRBJ2-7, with a possible D match to TRBD1 (6 bases). The V end was cut by 3 bases, the J end by 5 bases, with 11 bases between. The germline V gene encodes CDR1 SGHVS and CDR2 FQNEAQ. CDR3 length: 13 residues. DNA of the CDR3: TGTGCCAGCAGCTTTTGGGGGCTCGACGAGCAGTACTTC. Its translation is CASSFWGLDEQYF. Full variable domain (remainder filled in from reference TRBV7-8 and TRBJ2-7): GAGVSQSPRYKVAKRGQDVALRCDPISGHVSLFWYQQALGQGPEFLTYFQNEAQLDKSGLPSDRFFAERPEGSVSTLKIQRTQQEDSAVYLCASSFWGLDEQYFGPGTRLTVT.

This clone showed up just once. In the same sample, other DNA sequences code for this CDR3. This chain links TRBV5-4 with TRBJ1-4, with TRBD1 identical over 8 bases. The CDR3 totals 14 residues. After removal of 3 bases from V and 5 bases from J, the junction contained 3 bases not matched to a gene. Germline V lookup: CDR1 SGHNT, CDR2 YYREEE (reference sequence). The CDR3 region is CASSSGQVNEKLFF. CDR3 DNA sequence: TGTGCCAGCAGCTCGGGACAGGTGAATGAAAAACTGTTTTTT.

This clone was counted only a few times. The chain carries TRBV9 and TRBJ1-1; D ambiguous. Germline V gene lookup returns CDR1 SGDLS and CDR2 YYNGEE. CDR3 length: 14 residues. Trimming shortened V by 4 bases and J by 0 bases, and 10 bases separated the two germline ends. CDR3 sequence reads: CASSPRLLNTEAFF. Here the CDR3 DNA reads TGTGCCAGCAGCCCCCGTTTGCTGAACACTGAAGCTTTCTTT.

The V call is TRBV5-4, the J call TRBJ1-2, with a tentative D call TRBD1 (5 bases). This CDR3 spans 13 amino acids. Germline V lookup: CDR1 SGHNT, CDR2 YYREEE (reference sequence). V lost 7 bases to trimming and J lost 8 bases, with 18 bases between them. The CDR3 here is CASVFGQEGGYTF. The CDR3 DNA reads TGTGCCAGCGTATTCGGCCAGGAGGGGGGCTACACCTTC.